This T cell receptor beta chain was recovered during a study of T cells in Graves' hyperthyroidism and ophthalmopathy. As for the study in general: It was at initial diagnosis, before any treatment, that peripheral blood was collected.

TCR beta CDR3 regions were amplified from RNA. The HTBI set primed first-round TCR CDR3 RT-PCR. MiXCR was run by TCRdb on the multiplex PCR reads, yielding one entry per CDR3 protein. The sample carries roughly 840,000 distinct CDR3 sequences, around 39% recorded once. Trimming removed 1 base from V and 3 bases from J, with 12 bases in between. Germline CDR1 SEHNR, CDR2 FQNEAQ (reference sequence). CDR3 length: 15 amino acids. In this sample, this clonotype turned up a few times. The antigen is not known. Patients aged 18 to 65 had newly diagnosed hyperthyroidism of under 2 months' duration. Clinical symptoms, serum thyroxine and TRAb, thyroid ultrasound and orbital computed tomography were used for the diagnoses. Whole-study findings and limits: In the analysis, a 13 V-J model separated ophthalmopathy from stable hyperthyroidism.

The specimen was blood. The chain carries TRBV7-9 and TRBJ1-2; no reliable D call. The receptor's source is a man between 18 and 35 years old with Graves' hyperthyroidism. DNA of the CDR3: TGTGCCAGCAGCTTAGAACTAAATCGAGACTATGGCTACACCTTC. Its translation is CASSLELNRDYGYTF.